The 29 T cell receptor beta chains reported below all come from one sample, sequenced in a study of blood T cell repertoires in COVID-19. Clones were read by immunoSEQ multiplex PCR, and TCRdb kept only the in-frame ones, dropping some. The sample shows 170,000 or so clones, 90% to 95% of them seen only once. Sequences were obtained from peripheral blood. The receptors come from a man aged 45-65 years with acute or convalescent COVID-19.

The chain links TRBV5-4 to TRBJ2-2; maybe TRBD2 (5 bases). Trimming removed 4 bases at V and 6 bases at J, with 16 bases between. Germline CDR1 SGHNT, CDR2 YYREEE (reference sequence). There are 15 residues in the CDR3. CDR3 coding DNA: TGTGCCAGCAGCCGGGATGTGGGCGCAGCCGGGGAGCTGTTTTTT. Its protein is CASSRDVGAAGELFF.

V usage is TRBV30 and J usage is TRBJ2-5, with 7 nucleotides matching TRBD2. Per the germline V gene, CDR1 is GTSNPN and CDR2 is SVGIG (reference sequence). V lost 0 bases, J lost 9 bases, and 7 bases stayed unmatched. The CDR3 loop spans 13 amino acids. The CDR3 protein is CAWSVGRGDSQYF. CDR3 DNA sequence: TGTGCCTGGAGTGTGGGTCGGGGGGACTCCCAGTACTTC.

V and J are TRBV7-2 and TRBJ1-5, with 7 bases fitting TRBD1. Germline V gene sequence: CDR1 SGHTA, CDR2 FQGNSA. The length of the CDR3 is 13 residues. V was clipped by 6 bases and J by 4 bases; unmatched bases: 3. The CDR3 loop reads CASSRQGNQPQHF. CDR3 nucleotide sequence: TGTGCCAGCAGTAGACAGGGTAATCAGCCCCAGCATTTT. The full variable domain, with the rest looked up from reference TRBV7-2 and TRBJ1-5, is GAGVSQSPSNKVTEKGKDVELRCDPISGHTALYWYRQSLGQGLEFLIYFQGNSAPDKSGLPSDRFSAERTGGSVSTLTIQRTQQEDSAVYLCASSRQGNQPQHFGDGTRLSIL.

The V gene is TRBV3-1 (or the pseudogene TRBV3-2), the J gene TRBJ2-7, with TRBD1 identical over 9 bases. The CDR3 is made up of 15 amino acids. V lost 0 bases, J lost 5 bases, and 5 bases stayed unmatched. Germline loops: CDR1 LGHDT, CDR2 YNNKEL (reference sequence). The CDR3 sequence: CASSQEGTGNHEQYF. CDR3 DNA sequence: TGTGCCAGCAGCCAAGAAGGGACAGGGAACCACGAGCAGTACTTC.

V usage is TRBV18 and J usage is TRBJ1-1; 12 bases match TRBD1. V was clipped by 7 bases and J by 1 base; unmatched bases: 4. Germline V gene lookup returns CDR1 KGHSH and CDR2 LQKENI. The CDR3 is 15 amino acids. CDR3 nucleotide sequence: TGTGCCAGCTACGGGACAGGGGGCTCGAACACTGAAGCTTTCTTT. This gives the protein CASYGTGGSNTEAFF.

This chain connects TRBV7-2 to TRBJ2-5; possible D gene TRBD1, 5 bases. Germline CDR1 is SGHTA and CDR2 is FQGNSA. Trimming pared 2 bases from V and 5 bases from J, leaving 12 bases between. The CDR3 has 14 residues. CDR3 nucleotide sequence: TGTGCCAGCAGCTTACAGGGTAATGAGGAGACCCAGTACTTC. Translation gives CASSLQGNEETQYF.

This clone was observed a single time. This rearrangement joins TRBV15 to TRBJ1-5, with 7 bases that match TRBD1. Germline V gene lookup returns CDR1 LNHNV and CDR2 YYDKDF (reference sequence). Germline trimming cut 6 bases from V and 2 bases from J; bases unmatched to any gene: 1. CDR3 length equals 13 residues. CDR3 sequence (DNA): TGTGCCACCAGAGGGACAGGCAATCAGCCCCAGCATTTT. It translates to CATRGTGNQPQHF.

The chain has TRBV7-2 and TRBJ2-2; D is possibly TRBD2 (7 bases). The CDR3 extends over 16 amino acids. The germline CDR1 and CDR2 sequences are SGHTA and FQGNSA. V was clipped by 6 bases and J by 6 bases, with 20 bases between them. The CDR3 nucleotides read TGTGCCAGCAGTCAGACGGGCGGGGGCTTCTCCGGGGAGCTGTTTTTT. The encoded protein is CASSQTGGGFSGELFF.

V is TRBV27 and J is TRBJ2-1, with D perhaps matching TRBD1 (5 bases). Trimming shortened V by 7 bases and J by 5 bases, and 18 bases separated the two germline ends. Germline CDR1 reads MNHEY; CDR2 reads SMNVEV (reference sequence). The CDR3 runs to 15 residues. The CDR3 bases are TGTGCCAGCACGGGCCCGTTTGGGGCCCACAATGAGCAGTTCTTC. This codes for CASTGPFGAHNEQFF.

The chain carries TRBV18 and TRBJ2-1; D possibly corresponds to TRBD1 (6 bases). This CDR3 has 17 amino acids. Deletions cut 2 bases from V and 0 bases from J, with 14 bases between. The germline CDR1 and CDR2 sequences are KGHSH and LQKENI. This CDR3 is CASSPATGASSYNEQFF. Written as DNA, the CDR3 is TGTGCCAGCTCACCAGCGACAGGAGCCAGCTCCTACAATGAGCAGTTCTTC.

The J gene is TRBJ2-7, the V gene TRBV6-2 or TRBV6-3, with D uncertain. This CDR3 comprises 13 residues. Trimming left V 4 bases short and J 5 bases short, with 12 bases between. Looked up from germline, CDR1 is MNHEY and CDR2 is SVGEGT. CDR3 region: CASSFSPFNEQYV. In DNA, the CDR3 is TGTGCCAGCAGTTTTTCCCCCTTTAACGAGCAGTACGTC.

The chain links TRBV18 to TRBJ1-2, with D maybe TRBD1 (6 bases). The CDR3 runs 18 residues. The germline V gene has CDR1 KGHSH and CDR2 LQKENI. Deletions cut 3 bases from V and 4 bases from J, with 24 bases between. The CDR3 reads CASSPLLYGQSNLYGYTF. Here the CDR3 DNA reads TGTGCCAGCTCACCCCTCTTATATGGACAGAGCAATCTCTATGGCTACACCTTC.

The chain carries TRBV27 and TRBJ1-6; 7 bases are a match to TRBD1. Germline V lookup: CDR1 MNHEY, CDR2 SMNVEV (reference sequence). Losses at the gene ends were 2 bases for V and 10 bases for J; bases not matched to a gene: 5. The CDR3 is 14 residues long. CDR3 sequence (DNA): TGTGCCAGCAGTTTAACGGCAGGGGGGTCACCCCTCCACTTT. Amino acid sequence: CASSLTAGGSPLHF.

V usage is TRBV18 and J usage is TRBJ2-1; 12 nucleotides line up with TRBD1. Looked up from germline, CDR1 is KGHSH and CDR2 is LQKENI. J lost 0 bases, V lost 1 base, and 7 bases had no gene match. The CDR3 has 19 amino acids. The CDR3 is CASSPRDRGPPRSYNEQFF. The CDR3 DNA follows: TGTGCCAGCTCACCACGGGACAGGGGGCCTCCCCGCTCCTACAATGAGCAGTTCTTC.

There are a few counts of this clone. This rearrangement joins TRBV7-9 to TRBJ2-7; weak D call: TRBD2 (6 bases). Trimming took off 5 bases at V and 6 bases at J, with 14 bases between the two ends. CDR3 length equals 13 residues. The germline CDR1 and CDR2 sequences are SEHNR and FQNEAQ (reference sequence). The CDR3 reads CASSKGLGSEQYF. In DNA form, the CDR3 reads TGTGCCAGCAGCAAGGGACTGGGGTCCGAGCAGTACTTC.

This clone was detected only once. The chain couples TRBV7-3 to TRBJ1-5; tentatively, D is TRBD1 (5 bases). V gave up 3 bases and J gave up 3 bases, with 9 bases separating them. Germline V lookup: CDR1 SGHTA, CDR2 FQGTGA. This CDR3 region has 14 residues. This chain's CDR3 is CASSFDSNNQPQHF. The CDR3 DNA reads TGTGCCAGCAGCTTTGACAGTAACAATCAGCCCCAGCATTTT.

The J gene is TRBJ2-6, the V gene TRBV7-9; 7 nucleotides align to TRBD1. Germline values: CDR1 SEHNR, CDR2 FQNEAQ (reference sequence). The CDR3 is made up of 15 amino acids. V lost 6 bases and J lost 2; bases outside the gene matches: 4. Written as DNA, the CDR3 is TGTGCCAGCAGTCCTCAGGGGGCTGGGGCCAACGTCCTGACTTTC. Amino acids: CASSPQGAGANVLTF.

The rearrangement joins TRBV6-4 to TRBJ1-6, with TRBD1 identical over 12 bases. This CDR3 has 15 residues. Germline CDR1 and CDR2: MRHNA and SNTAGT. Germline trimming cut 5 bases from V and 9 bases from J; bases unmatched to any gene: 5. Written as DNA, the CDR3 is TGTGCCAGCAGTTGCCGGGACAGGGGGCCTTCACCCCTCCACTTT. This codes for CASSCRDRGPSPLHF.

The CDR3 sequence is CASSLAHGTSYEQYV. The CDR3 DNA sequence: TGTGCCAGCAGCTTAGCCCACGGGACTAGCTACGAGCAGTACGTC. The chain carries TRBV7-8 and TRBJ2-7; 8 nucleotides line up with TRBD2. V gave up 0 bases and J gave up 3 bases; unmatched junction bases: 4. CDR1 and CDR2 (germline): SGHVS, FQNEAQ. The CDR3 is made up of 15 amino acids.

The chain recombines TRBV13 with TRBJ1-2; D is perhaps TRBD1 (6 bases). The CDR3 has 13 residues. V was shortened by 5 bases and J by 3 bases, with 10 bases between the two germline ends. Germline V gene lookup returns CDR1 PRHDT and CDR2 FYEKMQ (reference sequence). CDR3 nucleotide sequence: TGTGCCAGCAGCCCAGGGGATGACTATGGCTACACCTTC. This sequence encodes CASSPGDDYGYTF.

The gene calls are TRBV3-1 (or the pseudogene TRBV3-2) and TRBJ2-7; D is possibly TRBD2 (6 bases). The V end lost 4 bases, the J end lost 3 bases, and 10 bases lay between the germline ends. Germline V gene lookup returns CDR1 LGHDT and CDR2 YNNKEL (reference sequence). The CDR3 contains 13 residues. Here the CDR3 reads CASSLGLLYEQYF. The CDR3 DNA reads TGTGCCAGCAGCCTGGGACTCCTCTACGAGCAGTACTTC.

This chain links TRBV11-2 with TRBJ2-5, with 7 bases lining up with TRBD1. This CDR3 is built from 16 residues. J gave up 2 bases and V 1 base, and 7 bases lay outside the gene matches. Germline V gene sequence: CDR1 SGHAT, CDR2 FQNNGV. In nucleotides, the CDR3 is TGTGCCAGCAGCTTAGCCGGGACAGCCCTGCAAGAGACCCAGTACTTC. This translates into CASSLAGTALQETQYF.

This clone has a single count. V usage is TRBV27 and J usage is TRBJ2-2, with D possibly TRBD1 on 6 matching bases. The CDR3 sequence is 15 residues long. CDR1 and CDR2 from the germline V gene are MNHEY and SMNVEV (reference sequence). The V end was cut by 4 bases, the J end by 2 bases, with 11 bases between. CDR3 bases: TGTGCCAGCAGTTGGGGGCAGGGTAACACCGGGGAGCTGTTTTTT. This codes for CASSWGQGNTGELFF.

This clone showed up just once. The chain couples TRBV4-3 to TRBJ1-3, with 10 bases that match TRBD1. The junction had 1 base not matched to a gene; V was cut back by 0 bases and J by 2 bases. CDR1 is LGHNA, CDR2 YSLEER, per germline. CDR3 length: 16 amino acids. The CDR3 DNA is TGCGCCAGCAGCCAAGACGGGACAGGGGCTGGAAACACCATATATTTT. This encodes CASSQDGTGAGNTIYF.

The chain uses TRBV21-1 and TRBJ1-1; the D call of TRBD1 is as the table states it, not checked on the DNA. TRBV21-1 is a listed pseudogene. CDR3 length: 14 amino acids. CDR3 residues: CASSNNPRNTEAFF. CDR3 DNA sequence: TGTGCCAGCAGCAATAACCCCAGGAACACTGAAGCTTTCTTT.

The chain has TRBV24-1 and TRBJ2-1; TRBD1 is a possible D gene (5 bases). V was trimmed by 6 bases and J by 5 bases, leaving 16 bases between them. This CDR3 is 15 amino acids long. Germline V gene data show CDR1 as KGHDR and CDR2 as SFDVKD. CDR3 loop: CATSSGWGINNEQFF. The CDR3 nucleotides read TGTGCCACCAGTTCAGGGTGGGGCATAAACAATGAGCAGTTCTTC.

CDR3 protein: CASSVGQGTLGDEKLFF. The CDR3 bases are TGTGCCAGCAGCGTAGGACAGGGTACCTTGGGGGATGAAAAACTGTTTTTT. This chain uses TRBV9 with TRBJ1-4; TRBD1 matches 7 bases. Germline loops: CDR1 SGDLS, CDR2 YYNGEE. The CDR3 is made up of 17 amino acids. Trimming took 0 bases from V and 6 from J; bases not matched to a gene: 11. The full variable domain, in which reference TRBV9 and TRBJ1-4 provide the parts outside the CDR3, is DSGVTQTPKHLITATGQRVTLRCSPRSGDLSVYWYQQSLDQGLQFLIQYYNGEERAKGNILERFSAQQFPDLHSELNLSSLELGDSALYFCASSVGQGTLGDEKLFFGSGTQLSVL.

This chain links TRBV25-1 with TRBJ2-1, with 7 nucleotides matching TRBD2. This CDR3 has 13 residues. J was trimmed by 16 bases and V by 3 bases; bases with no gene match: 12. Germline loops: CDR1 MGHDK, CDR2 SYGVNS. Written as DNA, the CDR3 is TGTGCCAGCAGTGATGCGGGAGCCAGTACGGGTTTCTTC. Translated: CASSDAGASTGFF. The whole variable domain, remainder taken from reference TRBV25-1 and TRBJ2-1, is EADIYQTPRYLVIGTGKKITLECSQTMGHDKMYWYQQDPGMELHLIHYSYGVNSTEKGDLSSESTVSRIRTEHFPLTLESARPSHTSQYLCASSDAGASTGFFGPGTRLTVL.

The J gene is TRBJ1-1, the V gene TRBV6-1, with TRBD1 identical over 9 bases. After removal of 3 bases from V and 1 base from J, the junction contained 6 bases not matched to a gene. Germline values: CDR1 MNHNS, CDR2 SASEGT. The length of the CDR3 is 16 residues. CDR3 region: CASSDPWTGENTEAFF. The CDR3 DNA reads as TGTGCCAGCAGTGATCCCTGGACAGGGGAGAACACTGAAGCTTTCTTT.